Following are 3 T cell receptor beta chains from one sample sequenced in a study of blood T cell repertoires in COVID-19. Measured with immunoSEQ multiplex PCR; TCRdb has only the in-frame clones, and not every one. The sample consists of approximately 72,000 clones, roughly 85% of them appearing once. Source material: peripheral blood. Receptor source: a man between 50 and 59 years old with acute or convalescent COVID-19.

DNA of the CDR3: TGTGCCAGCAGTGAATGGGGGGAGGGCAATGAGCAGTTCTTC. Translation: CASSEWGEGNEQFF. The chain couples TRBV6-1 to TRBJ2-1; 7 nucleotides agree with TRBD2. CDR1 and CDR2 from the germline V gene are MNHNS and SASEGT. V dropped 2 bases and J dropped 6; count of bases not matched to a gene: 4. The length of the CDR3 is 14 residues.

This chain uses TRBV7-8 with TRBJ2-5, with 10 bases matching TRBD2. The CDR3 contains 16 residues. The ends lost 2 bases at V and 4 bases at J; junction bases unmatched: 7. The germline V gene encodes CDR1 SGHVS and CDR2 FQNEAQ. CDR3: CASSLPSGGARETQYF. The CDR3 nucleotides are TGTGCCAGCAGCTTACCAAGCGGGGGGGCACGAGAGACCCAGTACTTC.

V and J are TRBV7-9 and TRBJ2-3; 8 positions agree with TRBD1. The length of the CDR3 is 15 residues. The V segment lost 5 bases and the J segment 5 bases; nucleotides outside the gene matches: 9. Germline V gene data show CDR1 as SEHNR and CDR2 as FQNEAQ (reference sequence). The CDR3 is CASSISTGVEDTQYF. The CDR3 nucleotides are TGTGCCAGCAGCATTTCGACAGGGGTTGAAGATACGCAGTATTTT.